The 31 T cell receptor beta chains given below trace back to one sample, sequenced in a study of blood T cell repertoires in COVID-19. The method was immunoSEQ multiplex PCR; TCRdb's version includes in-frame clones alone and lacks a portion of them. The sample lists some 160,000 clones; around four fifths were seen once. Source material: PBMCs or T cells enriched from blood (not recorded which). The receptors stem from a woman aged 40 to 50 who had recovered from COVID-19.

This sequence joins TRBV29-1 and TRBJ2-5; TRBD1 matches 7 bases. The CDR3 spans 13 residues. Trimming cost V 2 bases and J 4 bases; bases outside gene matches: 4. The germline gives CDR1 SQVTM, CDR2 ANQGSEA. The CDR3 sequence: CSVERGRGETQYF. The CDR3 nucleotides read TGCAGCGTTGAAAGGGGGCGCGGAGAGACCCAGTACTTC.

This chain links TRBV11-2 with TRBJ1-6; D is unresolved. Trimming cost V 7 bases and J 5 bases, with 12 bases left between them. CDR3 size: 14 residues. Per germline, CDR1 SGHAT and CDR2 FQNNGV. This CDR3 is CASTSFGNNSPLHF. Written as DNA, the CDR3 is TGTGCCAGCACCTCCTTCGGGAATAATTCACCCCTCCACTTT.

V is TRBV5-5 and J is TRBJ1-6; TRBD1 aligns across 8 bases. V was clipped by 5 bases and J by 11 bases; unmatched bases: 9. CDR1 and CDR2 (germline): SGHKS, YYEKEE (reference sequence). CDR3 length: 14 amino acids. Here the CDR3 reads CASSSDRELAPLHF. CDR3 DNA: TGTGCCAGCAGTTCGGACAGGGAACTTGCACCCCTCCACTTT.

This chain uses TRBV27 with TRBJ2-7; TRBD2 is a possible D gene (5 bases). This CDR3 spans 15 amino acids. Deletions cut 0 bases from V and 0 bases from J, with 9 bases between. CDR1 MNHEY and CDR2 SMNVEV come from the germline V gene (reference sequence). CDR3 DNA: TGTGCCAGCAGTTTATCGGGAGACCGCTCCTACGAGCAGTACTTC. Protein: CASSLSGDRSYEQYF.

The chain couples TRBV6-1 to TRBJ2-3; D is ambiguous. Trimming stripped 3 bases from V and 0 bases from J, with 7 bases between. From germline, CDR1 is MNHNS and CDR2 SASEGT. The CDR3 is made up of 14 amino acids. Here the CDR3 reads CASSDGVSTDTQYF. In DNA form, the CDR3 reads TGTGCCAGCAGTGATGGAGTAAGCACAGATACGCAGTATTTT.

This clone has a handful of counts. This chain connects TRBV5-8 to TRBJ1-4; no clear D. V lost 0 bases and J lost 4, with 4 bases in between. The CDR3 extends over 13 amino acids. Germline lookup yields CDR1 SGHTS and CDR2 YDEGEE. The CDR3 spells CASSLGRNEKLFF. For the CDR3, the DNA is TGTGCCAGCAGCTTGGGTCGTAATGAAAAACTGTTTTTT.

CDR3 amino acids: CASSSIDRLNTEAFF. The CDR3 nucleotides are TGCGCCAGCAGCTCGATAGACAGATTGAACACTGAAGCTTTCTTT. This rearrangement joins TRBV5-1 to TRBJ1-1; D may be TRBD1 (5 bases). In germline, CDR1 is SGHRS, CDR2 YFSETQ. This CDR3 comprises 15 residues. Trimming removed 3 bases from V and 0 bases from J, with 12 bases in between.

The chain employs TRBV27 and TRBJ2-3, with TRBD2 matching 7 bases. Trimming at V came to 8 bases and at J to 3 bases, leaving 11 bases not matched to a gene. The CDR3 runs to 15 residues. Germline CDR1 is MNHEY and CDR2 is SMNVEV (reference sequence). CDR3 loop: CASGPWAGATDTQYF. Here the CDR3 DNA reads TGTGCCAGCGGCCCTTGGGCGGGAGCGACAGATACGCAGTATTTT.

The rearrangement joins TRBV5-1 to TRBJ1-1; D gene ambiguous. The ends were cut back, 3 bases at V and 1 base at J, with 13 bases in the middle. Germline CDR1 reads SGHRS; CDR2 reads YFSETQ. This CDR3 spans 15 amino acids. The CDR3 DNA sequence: TGCGCCAGCAGCTCCGGGATTGCGGGGAACACTGAAGCTTTCTTT. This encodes CASSSGIAGNTEAFF. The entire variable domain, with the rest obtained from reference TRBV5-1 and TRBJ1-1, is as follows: KAGVTQTPRYLIKTRGQQVTLSCSPISGHRSVSWYQQTPGQGLQFLFEYFSETQRNKGNFPGRFSGRQFSNSRSEMNVSTLELGDSALYLCASSSGIAGNTEAFFGQGTRLTVV.

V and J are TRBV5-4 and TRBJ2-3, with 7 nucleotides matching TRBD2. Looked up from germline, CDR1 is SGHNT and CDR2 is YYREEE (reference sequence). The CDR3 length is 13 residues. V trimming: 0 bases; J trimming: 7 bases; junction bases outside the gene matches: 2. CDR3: CASSLVRENTQYF. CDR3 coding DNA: TGTGCCAGCAGCTTGGTGCGGGAGAATACGCAGTATTTT.

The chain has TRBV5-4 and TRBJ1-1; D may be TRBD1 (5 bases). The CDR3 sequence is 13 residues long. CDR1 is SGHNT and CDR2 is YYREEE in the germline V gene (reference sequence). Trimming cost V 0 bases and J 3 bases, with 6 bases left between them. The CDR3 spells CASSLVGDTEAFF. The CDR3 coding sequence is TGTGCCAGCAGCTTGGTAGGGGACACTGAAGCTTTCTTT. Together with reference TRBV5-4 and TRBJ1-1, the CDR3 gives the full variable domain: ETGVTQSPTHLIKTRGQQVTLRCSSQSGHNTVSWYQQALGQGPQFIFQYYREEENGRGNFPPRFSGLQFPNYSSELNVNALELDDSALYLCASSLVGDTEAFFGQGTRLTVV.

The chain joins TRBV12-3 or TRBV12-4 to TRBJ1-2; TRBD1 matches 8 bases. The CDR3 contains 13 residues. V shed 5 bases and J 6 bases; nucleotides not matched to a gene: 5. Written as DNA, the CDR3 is TGTGCCAGCAGTAATCAGGGGGCCGATGGCTACACCTTC. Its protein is CASSNQGADGYTF.

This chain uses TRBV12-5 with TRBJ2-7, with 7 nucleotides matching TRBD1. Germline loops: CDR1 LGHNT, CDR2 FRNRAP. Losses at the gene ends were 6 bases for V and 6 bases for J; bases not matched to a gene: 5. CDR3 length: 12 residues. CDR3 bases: TGTGCTAGTGGCAACTACAGGGGCGAGCAGTACTTC. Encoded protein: CASGNYRGEQYF.

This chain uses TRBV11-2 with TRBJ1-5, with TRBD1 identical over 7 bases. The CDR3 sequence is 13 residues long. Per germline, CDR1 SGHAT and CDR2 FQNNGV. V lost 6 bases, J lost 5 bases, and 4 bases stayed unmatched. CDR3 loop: CASRGQADQPQHF. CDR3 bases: TGTGCCAGCAGAGGACAGGCCGATCAGCCCCAGCATTTT. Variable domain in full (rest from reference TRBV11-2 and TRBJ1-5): EAGVAQSPRYKIIEKRQSVAFWCNPISGHATLYWYQQILGQGPKLLIQFQNNGVVDDSQLPKDRFSAERLKGVDSTLKIQPAKLEDSAVYLCASRGQADQPQHFGDGTRLSIL.

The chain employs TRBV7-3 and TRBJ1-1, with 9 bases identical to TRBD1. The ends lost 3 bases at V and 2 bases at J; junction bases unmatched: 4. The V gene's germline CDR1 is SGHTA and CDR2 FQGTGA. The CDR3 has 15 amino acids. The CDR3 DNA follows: TGTGCCAGCAGCTTGCCGGGACAGGGAAACACTGAAGCTTTCTTT. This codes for CASSLPGQGNTEAFF.

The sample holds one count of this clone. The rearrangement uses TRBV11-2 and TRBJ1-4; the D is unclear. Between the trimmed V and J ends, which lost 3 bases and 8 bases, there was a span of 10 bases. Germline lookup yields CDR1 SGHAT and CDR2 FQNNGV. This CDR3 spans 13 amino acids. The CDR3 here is CASSLVGDEKLFF. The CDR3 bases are TGTGCCAGCAGCTTGGTGGGAGACGAAAAACTGTTTTTT. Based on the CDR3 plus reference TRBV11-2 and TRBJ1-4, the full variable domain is EAGVAQSPRYKIIEKRQSVAFWCNPISGHATLYWYQQILGQGPKLLIQFQNNGVVDDSQLPKDRFSAERLKGVDSTLKIQPAKLEDSAVYLCASSLVGDEKLFFGSGTQLSVL.

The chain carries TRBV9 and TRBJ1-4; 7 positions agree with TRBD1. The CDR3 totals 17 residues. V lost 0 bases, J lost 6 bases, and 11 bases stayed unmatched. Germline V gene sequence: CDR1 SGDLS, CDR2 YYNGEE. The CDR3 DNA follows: TGTGCCAGCAGCGTAGCTTCAAGGGGGACAGCGTATGAAAAACTGTTTTTT. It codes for CASSVASRGTAYEKLFF.

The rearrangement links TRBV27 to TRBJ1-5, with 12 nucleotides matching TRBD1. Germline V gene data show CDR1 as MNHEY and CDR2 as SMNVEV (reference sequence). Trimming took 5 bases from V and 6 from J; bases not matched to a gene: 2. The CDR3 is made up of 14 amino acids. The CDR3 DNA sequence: TGTGCCAGCAGTGGGACAGGGGGCATTCAGCCCCAGCATTTT. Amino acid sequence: CASSGTGGIQPQHF.

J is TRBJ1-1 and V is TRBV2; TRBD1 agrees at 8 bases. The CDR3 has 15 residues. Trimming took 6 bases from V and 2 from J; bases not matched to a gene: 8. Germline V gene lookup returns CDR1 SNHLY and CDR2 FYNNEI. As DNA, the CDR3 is TGTGCCAGCAGAGAAACAGGGGGGACAAACACTGAAGCTTTCTTT. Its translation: CASRETGGTNTEAFF.

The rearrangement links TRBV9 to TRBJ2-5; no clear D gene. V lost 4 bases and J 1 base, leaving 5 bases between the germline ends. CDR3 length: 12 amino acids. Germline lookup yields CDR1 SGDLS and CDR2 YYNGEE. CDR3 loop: CASSYTQETQYF. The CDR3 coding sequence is TGTGCCAGCAGCTACACCCAAGAGACCCAGTACTTC.

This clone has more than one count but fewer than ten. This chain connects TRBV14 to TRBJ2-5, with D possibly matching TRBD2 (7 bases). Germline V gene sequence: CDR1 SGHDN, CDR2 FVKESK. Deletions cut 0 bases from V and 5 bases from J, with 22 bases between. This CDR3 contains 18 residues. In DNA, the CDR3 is TGTGCCAGCAGCCAAGACGGGGTATGGGGGGGCCAAACGGAGACCCAGTACTTC. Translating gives CASSQDGVWGGQTETQYF.

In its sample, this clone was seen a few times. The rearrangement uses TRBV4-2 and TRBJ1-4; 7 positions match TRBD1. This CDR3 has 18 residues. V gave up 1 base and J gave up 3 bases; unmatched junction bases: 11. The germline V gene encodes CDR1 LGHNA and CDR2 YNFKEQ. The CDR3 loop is CASSQGAERGGPNEKLFF. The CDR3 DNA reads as TGTGCCAGCAGCCAAGGAGCCGAGAGAGGGGGCCCTAATGAAAAACTGTTTTTT.

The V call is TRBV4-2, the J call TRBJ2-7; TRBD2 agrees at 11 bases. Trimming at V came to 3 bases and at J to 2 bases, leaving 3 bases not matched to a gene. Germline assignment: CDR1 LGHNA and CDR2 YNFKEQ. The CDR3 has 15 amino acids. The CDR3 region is CASSHVAGGTYEQYF. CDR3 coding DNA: TGTGCCAGCAGCCACGTAGCGGGAGGGACCTACGAGCAGTACTTC.

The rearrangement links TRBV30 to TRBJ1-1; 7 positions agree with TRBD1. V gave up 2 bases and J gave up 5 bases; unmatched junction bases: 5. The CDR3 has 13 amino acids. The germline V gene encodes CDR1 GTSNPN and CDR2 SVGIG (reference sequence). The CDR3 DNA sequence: TGTGCCTGGAGTACCAGGGGGAGGACTGAAGCTTTCTTT. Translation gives CAWSTRGRTEAFF.

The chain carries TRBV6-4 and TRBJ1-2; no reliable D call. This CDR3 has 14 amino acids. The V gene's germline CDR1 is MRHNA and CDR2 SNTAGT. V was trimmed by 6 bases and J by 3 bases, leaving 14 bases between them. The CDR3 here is CASSPREGDYGYTF. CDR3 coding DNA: TGTGCCAGCAGCCCGAGGGAGGGAGACTATGGCTACACCTTC.

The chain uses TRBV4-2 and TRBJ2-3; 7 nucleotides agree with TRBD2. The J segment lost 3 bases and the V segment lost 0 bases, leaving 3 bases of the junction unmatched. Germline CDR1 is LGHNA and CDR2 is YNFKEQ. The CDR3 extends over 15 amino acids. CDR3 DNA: TGTGCCAGCAGCCAAGATCAACTAGCGACAGATACGCAGTATTTT. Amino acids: CASSQDQLATDTQYF.

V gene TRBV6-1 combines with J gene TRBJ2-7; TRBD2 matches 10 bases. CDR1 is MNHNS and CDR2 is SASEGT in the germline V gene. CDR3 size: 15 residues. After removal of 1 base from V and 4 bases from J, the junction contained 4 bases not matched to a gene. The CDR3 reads CASSEEASGSYEQYF. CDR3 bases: TGTGCCAGCAGTGAAGAGGCTAGCGGGAGTTACGAGCAGTACTTC.

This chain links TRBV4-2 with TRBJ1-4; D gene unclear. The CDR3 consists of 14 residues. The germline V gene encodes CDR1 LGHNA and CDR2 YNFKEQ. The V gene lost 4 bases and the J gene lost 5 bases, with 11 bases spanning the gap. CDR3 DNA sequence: TGTGCCAGCAGCCCAGGAACTGAGAATGAAAAACTGTTTTTT. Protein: CASSPGTENEKLFF.

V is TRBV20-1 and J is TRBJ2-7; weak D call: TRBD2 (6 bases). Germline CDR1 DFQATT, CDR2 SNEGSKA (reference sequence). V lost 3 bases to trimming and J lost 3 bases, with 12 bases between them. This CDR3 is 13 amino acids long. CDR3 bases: TGCAGTGCTAGTACGGGGGATCGCTACGAGCAGTACTTC. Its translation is CSASTGDRYEQYF.

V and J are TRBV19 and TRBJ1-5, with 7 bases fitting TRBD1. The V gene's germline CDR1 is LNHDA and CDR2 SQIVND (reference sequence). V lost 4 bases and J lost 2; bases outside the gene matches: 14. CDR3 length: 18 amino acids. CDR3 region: CASSTRQGVGIGNQPQHF. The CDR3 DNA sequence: TGTGCCAGTAGTACCCGACAGGGAGTGGGGATAGGCAATCAGCCCCAGCATTTT.

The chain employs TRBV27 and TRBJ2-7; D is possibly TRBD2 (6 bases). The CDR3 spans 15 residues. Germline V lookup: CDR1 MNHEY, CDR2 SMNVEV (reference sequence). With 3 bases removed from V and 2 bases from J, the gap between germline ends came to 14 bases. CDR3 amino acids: CASSFGREGTYEQYF. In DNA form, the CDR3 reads TGTGCCAGCAGTTTCGGGCGGGAAGGGACCTACGAGCAGTACTTC.